These 5 T cell receptor beta chains came from one sample sequenced in a study of T-cell reconstitution after alpha-beta-depleted transplantation in children. The authors prepared the TCRbeta library with unique molecular identifiers. TCRdb processed the PCR reads anew with MiXCR; each CDR3 protein has one entry. This table holds about 610,000 distinct CDR3 sequences, roughly a tenth found once. The sequencing here drew on PBMCs from the stem cell graft donor, taken from the stem cell graft. These receptors were collected from a human donor who donated a stem cell graft to a child with acute myeloid leukemia.

The V call is TRBV14, the J call TRBJ2-5; D gene ambiguous. V gave up 2 bases and J gave up 5 bases, with 12 bases separating them. In germline, CDR1 is SGHDN, CDR2 FVKESK. CDR3 length: 14 residues. The CDR3 loop is CASSQTPYGETQYF. The CDR3 region has the DNA TGTGCCAGCAGCCAAACACCCTACGGGGAGACCCAGTACTTC.

In its sample, this clonotype was seen a few times. The V call is TRBV6-2 or TRBV6-3, the J call TRBJ2-7; TRBD2 matches 10 bases. Unmatched junction bases numbered 15, after V lost 5 bases and J lost 5 bases. CDR3 size: 17 residues. Germline CDR1 and CDR2: MNHEY and SVGEGT. The DNA for the CDR3 is TGTGCCAGCAGTCCCCCGGACCTAGCGGGAGTTTTGGACGAGCAGTACTTC. Translation: CASSPPDLAGVLDEQYF.

This clonotype has only a few counts. The V and J genes are TRBV20-1 and TRBJ1-2; 9 bases agree with TRBD1. Germline lookup yields CDR1 DFQATT and CDR2 SNEGSKA (reference sequence). CDR3 length: 14 residues. The V and J ends lost 3 bases and 3 bases, in that order; junction bases with no gene match: 5. CDR3 residues: CSARPRDRDYGYTF. The CDR3 nucleotides read TGCAGTGCTAGGCCCCGGGACAGGGACTATGGCTACACCTTC.

The gene calls are TRBV7-2 and TRBJ2-1; D might be TRBD2 (5 bases). The CDR3 covers 14 residues. The V gene's germline CDR1 is SGHTA and CDR2 FQGNSA. Between the trimmed V and J ends, which lost 2 bases and 9 bases, there was a span of 14 bases. The CDR3 sequence is CASSLSNARGEQFF. CDR3 nucleotides: TGTGCCAGCAGCTTAAGTAATGCCCGGGGTGAGCAGTTCTTC.

This clonotype was seen a few times. The chain combines TRBV20-1 with TRBJ2-7; D may be TRBD1 or TRBD2 (5 bases each). The CDR3 loop spans 13 amino acids. The germline V gene has CDR1 DFQATT and CDR2 SNEGSKA (reference sequence). V was shortened by 5 bases and J by 4 bases, with 15 bases between the two germline ends. The CDR3 DNA reads TGCAGTGCTCCCGGGACGGCGGCTTACGAGCAGTACTTC. It yields the protein CSAPGTAAYEQYF.